This T cell receptor (beta chain) was identified in a study of T cell responses to AZD1222 COVID-19 vaccine (dated by TCRdb to 2020 to 2023). Turning to the overall study: Because spike-specific TCR depth and breadth did not differ between the two schedules, AZD1222 recipients who got a second dose at roughly 4 weeks were pooled with those who got a second dose at roughly 12 weeks. Enrollment into the trials was organized by age into subgroups of 18-55, 56-69 and 70-plus years, and those subgroups contained roughly 150, 30 and 60 TCR-sequenced participants, respectively. A total of 233 trial participants underwent TCR sequencing, of whom roughly 210 had received two doses of AZD1222 and around 26 had received two doses of the MenACWY control vaccine.

The germline V gene supplies CDR1 MNHEY and CDR2 SVGEGT. A distance of 14 bases separates the germline ends of V and J, which lose 0 bases and 2 bases respectively. The CDR3 sequence holds 16 residues, the cysteine and phenylalanine included. The kept DNA is CDR3 alone, 48 bases in frame from the first base. Taken with the paper, the label for time point translates to: baseline before first vaccination. The vaccinee samples were drawn from two UK trials, COV001 and COV002, one of which was a single-blind randomized controlled phase 2/3 trial testing AZD1222 (ChAdOx1 nCoV-19) in healthy adults. Trial participant PBMC samples were collected at day 0 and day 28 after the second dose for TCRbeta chain sequencing. The CDR3 regions of human TCRbeta chains were subjected to immunosequencing. The source study handled its data this way. TCRs in the repertoires were matched against a reference library of SARS-CoV-2-specific TCRs that had been generated with the MIRA antigen-specificity platform. Breadth was defined as the fraction of unique TCRs that were SARS-CoV-2-associated. Depth was defined as the fraction of total T cells that were SARS-CoV-2-associated. Using the MIRA data, each spike-specific TCR was assigned both to the spike region to which the TCR was reactive and to a CD4 or CD8 class. Log10-transformed breadth and depth values were compared by one-way ANOVA with Sidak's multiple comparisons tests. TCRdb provides this immuneACCESS table in a form limited to in-frame rearrangements. Some clones are lacking; in checked studies, under half of them reflect an unresolved V gene, and why the rest are absent is not known. V and J calls and clone size are as listed in that table; D and trimming were resolved from the DNA. The sample contains around 91,000 clones, roughly 84% of them found a single time. The top ten constitute around 21% of the sample.

Broad study findings and their caveats: Reportedly, almost half of the unique spike-specific TCRs recognized epitopes lying outside the regions that are mutated in the B.1.351 and B.1.1.7 variants. No day 14 peak-response samples were available, so repertoires were characterized only after the peak T cell response. The vaccine-associated CD4 TCRs covered the entire spike protein, and the dominant responses fell in regions 160-218 and 743-854. After two AZD1222 doses, both the breadth and the depth of spike-specific TCRs were significantly higher than at day 0 and than in MenACWY recipients. Participants were mostly white British and included more females than males, and it was suggested by the authors that clonal diversity may have been underestimated. In the small 56-69-year group, the increase in depth fell short of significance, most likely because of low power. Conclusions about previously exposed vaccinees were limited because only a handful of AZD1222 recipients were SARS-CoV-2 seropositive at baseline.

Comments on this clone: Its antigen target is currently unknown. It has no much larger one-base neighbor in the sample; base qualities were not kept.

The sequence is built from TRBV6-2 or TRBV6-3 and TRBJ2-7; the D gene cannot be resolved reliably. The origin of this receptor is an adult in good health. The input for sequencing was peripheral blood, taken on day 0 of AZD1222 vaccination. The DNA sequence is TGTGCCAGCAGTTACTCCCGGCAGGCGAACACCTACGAGCAGTACTTC. Translated, it gives CASSYSRQANTYEQYF.